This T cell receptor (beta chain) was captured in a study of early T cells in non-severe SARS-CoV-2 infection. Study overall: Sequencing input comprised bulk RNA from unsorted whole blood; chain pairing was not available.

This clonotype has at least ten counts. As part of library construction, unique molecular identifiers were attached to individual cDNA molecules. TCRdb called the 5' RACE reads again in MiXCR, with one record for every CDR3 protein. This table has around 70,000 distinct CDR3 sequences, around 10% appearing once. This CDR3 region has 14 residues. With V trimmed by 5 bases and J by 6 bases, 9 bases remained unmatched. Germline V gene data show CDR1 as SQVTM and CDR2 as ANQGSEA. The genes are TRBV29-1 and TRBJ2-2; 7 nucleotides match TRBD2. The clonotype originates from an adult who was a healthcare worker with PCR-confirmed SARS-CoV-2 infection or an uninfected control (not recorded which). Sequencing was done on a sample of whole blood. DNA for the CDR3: TGCAGCGTTCGGGATGCGGGAGAATCCGGGGAGCTGTTTTTT. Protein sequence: CSVRDAGESGELFF.